Below are 25 T cell receptor beta chains sequenced from a single sample in a study of beta chain features in type 1 diabetes. Sequenced material consisted of expressed TCRB transcripts (all of the isolated RNA was reverse transcribed). Clones were read by immunoSEQ multiplex PCR, and TCRdb kept only the in-frame ones, dropping some. The sample includes about 300,000 clones, 8% of them seen just once. The sequenced material came from central memory CD4+ T cells from blood. The receptors originated from a woman between 18 and 29 years old in good health.

The genes are TRBV7-2 and TRBJ2-5, with 10 bases that match TRBD2. Germline CDR1 SGHTA, CDR2 FQGNSA. V shed 0 bases, J shed 0 bases, and the junction held 1 base outside the gene matches. The CDR3 totals 16 residues. The CDR3 spells CASSLALAGDQETQYF. Here the CDR3 DNA reads TGTGCCAGCAGCTTAGCGCTAGCGGGGGACCAAGAGACCCAGTACTTC. Using reference TRBV7-2 and TRBJ2-5 for the parts outside the CDR3, the full variable domain is GAGVSQSPSNKVTEKGKDVELRCDPISGHTALYWYRQSLGQGLEFLIYFQGNSAPDKSGLPSDRFSAERTGGSVSTLTIQRTQQEDSAVYLCASSLALAGDQETQYFGPGTRLLVL.

The chain couples TRBV9 to TRBJ2-1, with D tentatively TRBD1 (5 bases). CDR3 length equals 15 residues. Per the germline V gene, CDR1 is SGDLS and CDR2 is YYNGEE. V shed 7 bases and J shed 1 base, with 15 bases lying between them. CDR3: CASGRTRQSYNEQFF. The CDR3 nucleotides are TGTGCCAGCGGGCGGACGCGACAGTCCTACAATGAGCAGTTCTTC.

This chain uses TRBV11-2 with TRBJ2-5, with 9 bases aligning to TRBD2. Trimming cost V 5 bases and J 5 bases; bases outside gene matches: 9. Germline V gene sequence: CDR1 SGHAT, CDR2 FQNNGV. This CDR3 is built from 15 residues. The DNA for the CDR3 is TGTGCCAGCAGCATTCGGCGGGAGGGTTCGGAGACCCAGTACTTC. Encoded protein: CASSIRREGSETQYF.

Concerning this clone itself: A junction end diverges from the germline sequence, so it may reflect a read error. The gene calls are TRBV28 and TRBJ1-1; D unresolved. The length of the CDR3 is 9 residues. The germline gives CDR1 MDHEN, CDR2 SYDVKM. The CDR3 DNA is TGTGCCACCCAGCCGGGGAGCCTCTTT. Its protein product is CATQPGSLF. Together with reference TRBV28 and TRBJ1-1, the CDR3 gives the full variable domain: DVKVTQSSRYLVKRTGEKVFLECVQDMDHENMFWYRQDPGLGLRLIYFSYDVKMKEKGDIPEGYSVSREKKERFSLILESASTNQTSMYLCATQPGSLFGQGTRLTVV.

This rearrangement joins TRBV2 to TRBJ1-2; no firm D call. V lost 5 bases to trimming and J lost 4 bases, with 23 bases between them. The CDR3 covers 17 residues. The germline gives CDR1 SNHLY, CDR2 FYNNEI. CDR3 loop: CASSLSTGYRAAYGYTF. The CDR3 DNA is TGTGCCAGCAGTTTATCCACGGGTTACCGGGCAGCCTATGGCTACACCTTC.

This clone was seen only a few times. The germline gene is not matched at one end of the junction; a read error may be the cause. The chain carries TRBV5-6 and TRBJ2-1; TRBD2 might be the D (6 bases). Germline V gene sequence: CDR1 SGHDT, CDR2 YYEEEE. This CDR3 comprises 14 residues. The CDR3 protein is CASSSGASFNEQFF. DNA of the CDR3: TGTGCCAGCAGCTCGGGAGCCTCCTTCAATGAGCAGTTCTTC.

This CDR3 reads CASSSWTPSSYNEQFF. The CDR3 DNA reads TGTGCCAGCAGCTCTTGGACGCCAAGCTCCTACAATGAGCAGTTCTTC. The chain links TRBV7-2 to TRBJ2-1, with D uncertain. The V end lost 4 bases, the J end lost 0 bases, and 13 bases lay between the germline ends. Looked up from germline, CDR1 is SGHTA and CDR2 is FQGNSA. This CDR3 has 16 amino acids.

CDR3 coding DNA: TGTGCCAGCAGCCTATTGGACAGGGATGCTTTCTTT. This encodes CASSLLDRDAFF. The chain employs TRBV7-3 and TRBJ1-1; TRBD1 matches at 8 bases. The CDR3 extends over 12 amino acids. J was trimmed by 11 bases and V by 5 bases; bases with no gene match: 7. Germline CDR1 and CDR2: SGHTA and FQGTGA.

The chain employs TRBV7-8 and TRBJ2-5; the match to TRBD2 covers 14 bases. The J segment lost 5 bases and the V segment lost 5 bases, leaving 7 bases of the junction unmatched. This CDR3 has 16 residues. Per the germline V gene, CDR1 is SGHVS and CDR2 is FQNEAQ. The CDR3: CASSLTSGRARETQYF. The CDR3, as DNA: TGTGCCAGCAGCCTGACTAGCGGGAGGGCTCGGGAGACCCAGTACTTC.

This clone was observed a few times. This chain uses TRBV7-6 with TRBJ1-6; D unclear. Trimming shortened V by 6 bases and J by 10 bases, and 13 bases separated the two germline ends. This CDR3 has 13 residues. The germline V gene encodes CDR1 SGHVS and CDR2 FNYEAQ. In DNA form, the CDR3 reads TGTGCCAGCAGTTCTGATTTGTGGTCACCCCTCCACTTT. Its protein is CASSSDLWSPLHF.

DNA of the CDR3: TGTGCCTGGGATACAGGGTCAAAGTCAAATACGCAGTATTTT. Amino acid sequence: CAWDTGSKSNTQYF. The gene calls are TRBV30 and TRBJ2-3; D is perhaps TRBD1 (6 bases). V lost 5 bases and J 7 bases, leaving 19 bases between the germline ends. The CDR3 contains 14 residues. Germline CDR1 GTSNPN, CDR2 SVGIG (reference sequence).

This clone showed up just a few times. This chain uses TRBV7-2 with TRBJ2-2; no definite D call. CDR3 size: 16 residues. Germline V CDR1 and CDR2: SGHTA, FQGNSA. The germline V and J ends were trimmed by 4 bases and 2 bases, with 14 bases remaining between them. CDR3 sequence: CASSSRRAFNTGELFF. The CDR3 DNA sequence: TGTGCCAGCAGCTCCCGCCGAGCGTTTAACACCGGGGAGCTGTTTTTT.

This clone was detected a few times. This sequence joins TRBV11-1 and TRBJ2-7, with D unresolved. This CDR3 has 14 amino acids. Trimming left V 5 bases short and J 0 bases short, with 11 bases between. Germline-derived CDR1 and CDR2 are SGHAT and FQDESV (reference sequence). The CDR3 DNA reads as TGTGCCAGCAGCCCGGCAGGCAACTCCTACGAGCAGTACTTC. Translated, it gives CASSPAGNSYEQYF.

This clone showed up just a few times. The chain uses TRBV7-2 and TRBJ1-5; no clear D gene. CDR1 is SGHTA and CDR2 is FQGNSA in the germline V gene. V was trimmed by 4 bases and J by 3 bases, leaving 13 bases between them. The CDR3 has 15 amino acids. The CDR3 sequence is CASSSPGLYNQPQHF. The CDR3 DNA reads TGTGCCAGCAGCTCCCCGGGCCTATACAATCAGCCCCAGCATTTT.

This chain links TRBV27 with TRBJ1-2; 12 bases match TRBD1. Trimming at V came to 6 bases and at J to 2 bases, leaving 7 bases not matched to a gene. The CDR3 loop spans 16 amino acids. The germline V gene encodes CDR1 MNHEY and CDR2 SMNVEV (reference sequence). CDR3 in amino acids: CASRPGTGGGNYGYTF. CDR3 in DNA: TGTGCCAGCAGGCCAGGGACAGGGGGCGGGAACTATGGCTACACCTTC.

This clone was seen many times. This CDR3 reads CASSLTSGAGIETQYF. CDR3 DNA: TGTGCCAGCAGCTTAACGTCAGGGGCCGGCATAGAGACCCAGTACTTC. This rearrangement joins TRBV7-3 to TRBJ2-5; tentative D call: TRBD1 (6 bases). Trimming pared 0 bases from V and 4 bases from J, leaving 15 bases between. Per germline, CDR1 SGHTA and CDR2 FQGTGA. The CDR3 runs to 16 residues.

The gene calls are TRBV19 and TRBJ2-2; perhaps TRBD2 as D (5 bases). Germline V CDR1 and CDR2: LNHDA, SQIVND (reference sequence). This CDR3 has 12 amino acids. V gave up 7 bases and J gave up 7 bases, with 10 bases separating them. The CDR3 DNA reads as TGTGCCAGTATGCCAGACTACGGGGAGCTGTTTTTT. It specifies CASMPDYGELFF. Full variable domain (missing parts from reference TRBV19 and TRBJ2-2): DGGITQSPKYLFRKEGQNVTLSCEQNLNHDAMYWYRQDPGQGLRLIYYSQIVNDFQKGDIAEGYSVSREKKESFPLTVTSAQKNPTAFYLCASMPDYGELFFGEGSRLTVL.

This clone occurred a few times. This rearrangement joins TRBV2 to TRBJ1-5; D remains unclear. CDR1 is SNHLY and CDR2 is FYNNEI in the germline V gene. The CDR3 is made up of 13 amino acids. V was pared by 7 bases and J by 4 bases, with 11 bases between. CDR3 amino acids: CASTWTENQPQHF. The CDR3 DNA is TGTGCCAGCACATGGACGGAAAATCAGCCCCAGCATTTT.

Points on this clone: A far larger clone is one nucleotide away, so this likely arose from a read error. Other DNA sequences in the same sample also yield this CDR3. This rearrangement joins TRBV7-3 to TRBJ2-3; no definite D call. The CDR3 has 14 amino acids. Germline assignment: CDR1 SGHTA and CDR2 FQGTGA. V was shortened by 4 bases and J by 2 bases, with 10 bases between the two germline ends. CDR3 nucleotides: TGTGCCAGCAGCTCCGACGGAAACACAGATACGCAGTATTTT. This codes for CASSSDGNTDTQYF.

This clone has a handful of counts. The chain links TRBV30 to TRBJ2-7; D ambiguous. V was clipped by 2 bases and J by 3 bases, with 20 bases between them. The V gene's germline CDR1 is GTSNPN and CDR2 SVGIG (reference sequence). This CDR3 contains 16 residues. CDR3 protein: CAWSKGLGPVFYEQYF. CDR3 nucleotide sequence: TGTGCCTGGAGTAAGGGCCTCGGCCCAGTTTTCTACGAGCAGTACTTC.

This clone was counted only a few times. The rearrangement links TRBV4-3 to TRBJ1-2; 7 bases map to TRBD1. CDR1 is LGHNA and CDR2 is YSLEER in the germline V gene. This CDR3 comprises 13 residues. J gave up 6 bases and V 6 bases, and 7 bases lay outside the gene matches. CDR3 coding DNA: TGCGCCAGCAGAAGGGACAGACATCATGGCTACACCTTC. It translates to CASRRDRHHGYTF.

The gene calls are TRBV5-1 and TRBJ2-7; 8 nucleotides match TRBD2. This CDR3 spans 14 amino acids. V was pared by 2 bases and J by 4 bases, with 5 bases of the junction left unmatched. Germline loops: CDR1 SGHRS, CDR2 YFSETQ. The CDR3 DNA reads TGCGCCAGCAGCTTTTTCGCGGGGGGTTACGAGCAGTACGTC. The encoded protein is CASSFFAGGYEQYV.

This clone was seen at least ten times. This chain joins TRBV7-2 and TRBJ2-5; D is undetermined. Trimming took 5 bases from V and 3 from J, leaving 4 bases between them. The CDR3 runs to 11 residues. CDR1 SGHTA and CDR2 FQGNSA come from the germline V gene. The CDR3 protein is CASSPKETQYF. The CDR3 DNA reads as TGTGCCAGCAGCCCAAAAGAGACCCAGTACTTC.

This chain joins TRBV5-1 and TRBJ2-5, with a tentative D call TRBD2 (7 bases). The CDR3 has 13 residues. The germline gives CDR1 SGHRS, CDR2 YFSETQ. The V end lost 3 bases, the J end lost 5 bases, and 11 bases lay between the germline ends. The CDR3, as DNA: TGCGCCAGCAGCTGGGGGGGCCCGGAGACCCAGTACTTC. As protein: CASSWGGPETQYF.

The chain uses TRBV7-2 and TRBJ2-7; TRBD1 matches 10 bases. CDR1 is SGHTA, CDR2 FQGNSA, per germline. The ends lost 4 bases at V and 4 bases at J; junction bases unmatched: 16. This CDR3 region has 18 residues. The CDR3 protein is CASSWSAGGTGENYEQYF. For the CDR3, the DNA is TGTGCCAGCAGCTGGAGCGCCGGCGGGACAGGGGAAAATTACGAGCAGTACTTC.